Listed here are 30 T cell receptor beta chains from one sample, sequenced in a study of Ad26.COV2.S vaccination and SARS-CoV-2 variants. Measured with immunoSEQ multiplex PCR; TCRdb has only the in-frame clones, and not every one. Here the sample spans about 400,000 clones, about 88% being singletons. Treatment indicated: 15 to 20 received Ad26.COV2.S at low or high dose, single or two shots; about five received placebo; per-sample allocation not given. Specimens were obtained on day 63 following the first vaccine or placebo injection. The sequenced sample was peripheral blood, obtained in a trial of Ad26.COV2.S vaccine versus placebo. All receptors derive from a person aged 18-60 years who received the Ad26.COV2.S COVID-19 vaccine or a placebo.

V gene TRBV6-5 combines with J gene TRBJ1-2; D might be TRBD1 (5 bases). Trimming left V 6 bases short and J 8 bases short, with 16 bases between. The CDR3 sequence is 13 residues long. From germline, CDR1 is MNHEY and CDR2 SVGAGI. CDR3 nucleotide sequence: TGTGCCAGCAGCTTCGATGGGACTCTCGGCTACACCTTC. Amino acid sequence: CASSFDGTLGYTF.

The chain combines TRBV6-5 with TRBJ1-2; D remains ambiguous. V was clipped by 4 bases and J by 0 bases, with 9 bases between them. There are 14 residues in the CDR3. Germline lookup yields CDR1 MNHEY and CDR2 SVGAGI. The CDR3 here is CASSLRVPNYGYTF. CDR3 sequence (DNA): TGTGCCAGCAGTTTGAGGGTACCTAACTATGGCTACACCTTC.

This chain links TRBV3-1 (or the pseudogene TRBV3-2) with TRBJ2-6, with D possibly TRBD1 on 5 matching bases. Germline CDR1 is LGHDT and CDR2 is YNNKEL (reference sequence). The CDR3 covers 14 residues. V lost 3 bases to trimming and J lost 6 bases, with 9 bases between them. CDR3 amino acids: CASSHLGEANVLTF. Here the CDR3 DNA reads TGTGCCAGCAGCCACTTAGGGGAGGCCAACGTCCTGACTTTC.

The rearrangement links TRBV18 to TRBJ1-1; D may be TRBD1 (6 bases). Trimming shortened V by 8 bases and J by 1 base, and 14 bases separated the two germline ends. In germline, CDR1 is KGHSH, CDR2 LQKENI. The CDR3 is made up of 14 amino acids. The CDR3 bases are TGTGCCAGCCAACCCGGGGGGCAGAACACTGAAGCTTTCTTT. Protein: CASQPGGQNTEAFF.

The rearrangement links TRBV13 to TRBJ2-1, with D perhaps being TRBD1 or TRBD2 (5 bases each). CDR1 and CDR2 from the germline V gene are PRHDT and FYEKMQ (reference sequence). CDR3 size: 17 residues. The ends were cut back, 4 bases at V and 4 bases at J, with 20 bases in the middle. CDR3 amino acids: CASSSKTGTRDYNEQFF. Written as DNA, the CDR3 is TGTGCCAGCAGCTCAAAAACCGGGACGAGGGATTACAATGAGCAGTTCTTC.

In the case of this clone: This sample includes further DNA sequences coding for the same CDR3. The rearrangement uses TRBV4-3 and TRBJ1-1; 7 nucleotides match TRBD1. In germline, CDR1 is LGHNA, CDR2 YSLEER. The CDR3 is made up of 13 amino acids. The V and J ends lost 5 bases and 1 base, in that order; junction bases with no gene match: 1. The CDR3 spells CASSRGQNTEAFF. The CDR3, as DNA: TGCGCCAGCAGCAGGGGGCAGAACACTGAAGCTTTCTTT.

V usage is TRBV10-1 and J usage is TRBJ1-2; D gene unclear. The CDR3 is made up of 12 amino acids. Germline-derived CDR1 and CDR2 are WNHNN and SYGVQD (reference sequence). Trimming removed 3 bases from V and 4 bases from J, with 6 bases in between. DNA of the CDR3: TGCGCCAGCAGTGAAGGCAGCTATGGCTACACCTTC. Amino acids: CASSEGSYGYTF.

This clone has just one count. Other nucleotide sequences from this sample produce the same CDR3. This chain joins TRBV5-1 and TRBJ2-2; D uncertain. In germline, CDR1 is SGHRS, CDR2 YFSETQ. The CDR3 has 13 residues. Trimming left V 0 bases short and J 4 bases short, with 4 bases between. The CDR3 DNA reads TGCGCCAGCAGCTTGGACTCCACCGGGGAGCTGTTTTTT. Protein product: CASSLDSTGELFF. The full variable domain, completed using reference TRBV5-1 and TRBJ2-2, is KAGVTQTPRYLIKTRGQQVTLSCSPISGHRSVSWYQQTPGQGLQFLFEYFSETQRNKGNFPGRFSGRQFSNSRSEMNVSTLELGDSALYLCASSLDSTGELFFGEGSRLTVL.

The chain couples TRBV9 to TRBJ2-2; D is ambiguous. This CDR3 contains 15 residues. V lost 0 bases and J lost 1, with 7 bases in between. CDR1 and CDR2 from the germline V gene are SGDLS and YYNGEE. CDR3 nucleotide sequence: TGTGCCAGCAGCGTAGGTAACCAGAACACCGGGGAGCTGTTTTTT. This encodes CASSVGNQNTGELFF.

V gene TRBV30 combines with J gene TRBJ1-2, with a possible D match to TRBD1 (5 bases). The germline V gene encodes CDR1 GTSNPN and CDR2 SVGIG (reference sequence). With 3 bases removed from V and 2 bases from J, the gap between germline ends came to 16 bases. This CDR3 is 15 amino acids long. The CDR3 protein is CAWRVATEGNYGYTF. CDR3 coding DNA: TGTGCCTGGAGAGTAGCGACAGAGGGAAACTATGGCTACACCTTC.

On this clone: A junction boundary mismatches the germline segment, possibly from a read error. The rearrangement joins TRBV6-5 to TRBJ2-4; 13 bases line up with TRBD2. The CDR3 has 15 residues. Looked up from germline, CDR1 is MNHEY and CDR2 is SVGAGI. In DNA form, the CDR3 reads TGTGCCAGCAGTACACTAGCGGGGGGGTCAAACGTTCAGTACTTC. This gives the protein CASSTLAGGSNVQYF.

This clone occurred a few times. The CDR3 loop is CASSLGTGPGYTF. CDR3 DNA sequence: TGTGCCAGCAGCTTAGGGACAGGACCTGGCTACACCTTC. The chain carries TRBV7-9 and TRBJ1-2, with TRBD1 matching over 7 bases. There are 13 residues in the CDR3. Germline assignment: CDR1 SEHNR and CDR2 FQNEAQ (reference sequence). With V trimmed by 1 base and J by 7 bases, 3 bases remained unmatched.

The chain couples TRBV24-1 to TRBJ2-2; no clear D gene. The CDR3 consists of 14 residues. The V gene lost 4 bases and the J gene lost 6 bases, with 11 bases spanning the gap. Germline CDR1 KGHDR, CDR2 SFDVKD. The CDR3 reads CATSDVIAPGELFF. CDR3 DNA sequence: TGTGCCACCAGTGACGTCATAGCTCCCGGGGAGCTGTTTTTT.

The chain links TRBV3-1 (or the pseudogene TRBV3-2) to TRBJ2-4; unclear D gene. The V end lost 0 bases, the J end lost 1 base, and 10 bases lay between the germline ends. Germline V lookup: CDR1 LGHDT, CDR2 YNNKEL (reference sequence). The CDR3 is 16 residues long. The CDR3 DNA follows: TGTGCCAGCAGCCAAGATACCTCCGTGGCCAAAAACATTCAGTACTTC. As protein: CASSQDTSVAKNIQYF.

A few counts support this clone. This rearrangement joins TRBV2 to TRBJ1-4, with D maybe TRBD1 (6 bases). The CDR3 is 16 residues long. Germline values: CDR1 SNHLY, CDR2 FYNNEI. V was pared by 5 bases and J by 0 bases, with 13 bases between. The CDR3 DNA sequence: TGTGCCAGCAGTTCTATAAGACAGGCAACTAATGAAAAACTGTTTTTT. This encodes CASSSIRQATNEKLFF.

V usage is TRBV2 and J usage is TRBJ2-1; 9 bases align to TRBD1. Unmatched junction bases numbered 5, after V lost 7 bases and J lost 7 bases. The CDR3 runs 13 residues. CDR1 is SNHLY, CDR2 FYNNEI, per germline. DNA of the CDR3: TGTGCCAGCAAGCGGGACAGGGAAAATGAGCAGTTCTTC. It yields the protein CASKRDRENEQFF. The full variable domain, rest sourced from reference TRBV2 and TRBJ2-1, is EPEVTQTPSHQVTQMGQEVILRCVPISNHLYFYWYRQILGQKVEFLVSFYNNEISEKSEIFDDQFSVERPDGSNFTLKIRSTKLEDSAMYFCASKRDRENEQFFGPGTRLTVL.

J is TRBJ2-7 and V is TRBV5-6, with 9 bases aligning to TRBD1. Germline CDR1 SGHDT, CDR2 YYEEEE. The CDR3 consists of 14 residues. Germline trimming cut 3 bases from V and 3 bases from J; bases unmatched to any gene: 4. The CDR3 nucleotides are TGTGCCAGCAGCTCGACAGGGGGGGACTACGAGCAGTACTTC. Its protein is CASSSTGGDYEQYF. The variable domain in full, completed from reference TRBV5-6 and TRBJ2-7, reads DAGVTQSPTHLIKTRGQQVTLRCSPKSGHDTVSWYQQALGQGPQFIFQYYEEEERQRGNFPDRFSGHQFPNYSSELNVNALLLGDSALYLCASSSTGGDYEQYFGPGTRLTVT.

The gene calls are TRBV6-1 and TRBJ1-1; perhaps TRBD1 as D (6 bases). The length of the CDR3 is 12 residues. Per germline, CDR1 MNHNS and CDR2 SASEGT. The germline V and J ends were trimmed by 3 bases and 6 bases, with 8 bases remaining between them. The chain's CDR3 is CASSEDSPEAFF. The CDR3 nucleotides are TGTGCCAGCAGTGAGGACAGCCCTGAAGCTTTCTTT.

The rearrangement joins TRBV6-2 or TRBV6-3 to TRBJ2-2; D call uncertain. With 4 bases removed from V and 6 bases from J, the gap between germline ends came to 6 bases. CDR1 and CDR2 (germline): MNHEY, SVGEGT. This CDR3 contains 12 residues. The CDR3 sequence: CASSFHPGELFF. CDR3 in DNA: TGTGCCAGCAGTTTTCACCCCGGGGAGCTGTTTTTT.

The chain carries TRBV9 and TRBJ1-2, with 11 positions matching TRBD1. The CDR3 spans 16 residues. Trimming at V came to 2 bases and at J to 4 bases, leaving 7 bases not matched to a gene. CDR1 SGDLS and CDR2 YYNGEE come from the germline V gene. The CDR3 DNA is TGTGCCAGCAGCGTCGGGACAGGGGGTCTGGGCTATGGCTACACCTTC. It is translated as CASSVGTGGLGYGYTF.

A note on this clone: Other DNA sequences in this specimen translate into the identical CDR3. The chain carries TRBV3-1 (or the pseudogene TRBV3-2) and TRBJ1-1; tentatively, D is TRBD1 (5 bases). V lost 1 base, J lost 6 bases, and 9 bases lay in between. Germline assignment: CDR1 LGHDT and CDR2 YNNKEL (reference sequence). This CDR3 has 13 residues. In DNA, the CDR3 is TGTGCCAGCAGCCAAGCGGGGCGGGCTGAAGCTTTCTTT. Protein sequence: CASSQAGRAEAFF.

This rearrangement joins TRBV6-5 to TRBJ1-1, with D maybe TRBD1 (5 bases). This CDR3 is 13 amino acids long. Trimming pared 6 bases from V and 6 bases from J, leaving 14 bases between. Germline V gene data show CDR1 as MNHEY and CDR2 as SVGAGI. The CDR3 bases are TGTGCCAGCAGGCTCAGGGAATCGGCTGAAGCTTTCTTT. Translating it yields CASRLRESAEAFF.

The chain employs TRBV10-1 and TRBJ2-1, with 12 positions matching TRBD1. V lost 2 bases to trimming and J lost 7 bases; unmatched junction nucleotides: 9. Germline V gene sequence: CDR1 WNHNN, CDR2 SYGVQD (reference sequence). The CDR3 totals 17 residues. The CDR3 DNA sequence: TGCGCCAGCAGTGAGCAAGTAGGGACAGGGGGCTTGAATGAGCAGTTCTTC. This gives the protein CASSEQVGTGGLNEQFF.

This chain uses TRBV25-1 with TRBJ2-5; 8 nucleotides match TRBD1. The ends lost 1 base at V and 5 bases at J; junction bases unmatched: 0. The CDR3 spans 13 residues. Per germline, CDR1 MGHDK and CDR2 SYGVNS. The CDR3 sequence: CASSESGGETQYF. In DNA form, the CDR3 reads TGTGCCAGCAGTGAATCAGGGGGCGAGACCCAGTACTTC.

The chain combines TRBV12-3 or TRBV12-4 with TRBJ2-5; D is unclear. CDR3 length equals 13 residues. V shed 6 bases and J shed 4 bases, with 12 bases lying between them. Here the CDR3 DNA reads TGTGCCAGCAGCCCATCTATGGTAGAGACCCAGTACTTC. This codes for CASSPSMVETQYF.

The V gene is TRBV4-3, the J gene TRBJ2-5, with TRBD1 identical over 12 bases. Trimming removed 0 bases from V and 7 bases from J; junction bases left unmatched: 6. From germline, CDR1 is LGHNA and CDR2 YSLEER. The CDR3 runs to 16 residues. The CDR3 loop reads CASSQDPGQGAGTQYF. As DNA, the CDR3 is TGCGCCAGCAGCCAAGACCCGGGACAGGGGGCTGGGACCCAGTACTTC.

This chain joins TRBV2 and TRBJ1-3, with unresolved D. Trimming shortened V by 6 bases and J by 0 bases, and 21 bases separated the two germline ends. CDR3 length: 18 residues. Looked up from germline, CDR1 is SNHLY and CDR2 is FYNNEI. In DNA form, the CDR3 reads TGTGCCAGCAGCCTGCATGTGGCGGGGATAATCTCTGGAAACACCATATATTTT. Amino acid sequence: CASSLHVAGIISGNTIYF.

J is TRBJ2-2 and V is TRBV5-4, with 7 bases aligning to TRBD2. CDR3 length equals 16 residues. The V gene's germline CDR1 is SGHNT and CDR2 YYREEE (reference sequence). Trimming at V came to 3 bases and at J to 0 bases, leaving 5 bases not matched to a gene. CDR3 in amino acids: CASSSGLPANTGELFF. In nucleotides, the CDR3 is TGTGCCAGCAGCTCGGGACTACCGGCGAACACCGGGGAGCTGTTTTTT.

V and J are TRBV11-2 and TRBJ2-2; D gene unclear. V was pared by 5 bases and J by 4 bases, with 17 bases between. This CDR3 has 16 residues. Germline lookup yields CDR1 SGHAT and CDR2 FQNNGV. The CDR3 spells CASSHTRQSITGELFF. The DNA of the CDR3 is TGTGCCAGCAGCCACACCCGGCAGTCGATCACCGGGGAGCTGTTTTTT. Supplemented by reference TRBV11-2 and TRBJ2-2, the full variable domain reads EAGVAQSPRYKIIEKRQSVAFWCNPISGHATLYWYQQILGQGPKLLIQFQNNGVVDDSQLPKDRFSAERLKGVDSTLKIQPAKLEDSAVYLCASSHTRQSITGELFFGEGSRLTVL.

V and J are TRBV3-1 (or the pseudogene TRBV3-2) and TRBJ2-7; 11 nucleotides line up with TRBD1. V was pared by 4 bases and J by 5 bases, with 7 bases of the junction left unmatched. Germline V gene lookup returns CDR1 LGHDT and CDR2 YNNKEL (reference sequence). The CDR3 sequence is 15 residues long. The CDR3 coding sequence is TGTGCCAGCAGCCGTCCGGGACAGGGGGGCCACGAGCAGTACTTC. Amino acid sequence: CASSRPGQGGHEQYF.